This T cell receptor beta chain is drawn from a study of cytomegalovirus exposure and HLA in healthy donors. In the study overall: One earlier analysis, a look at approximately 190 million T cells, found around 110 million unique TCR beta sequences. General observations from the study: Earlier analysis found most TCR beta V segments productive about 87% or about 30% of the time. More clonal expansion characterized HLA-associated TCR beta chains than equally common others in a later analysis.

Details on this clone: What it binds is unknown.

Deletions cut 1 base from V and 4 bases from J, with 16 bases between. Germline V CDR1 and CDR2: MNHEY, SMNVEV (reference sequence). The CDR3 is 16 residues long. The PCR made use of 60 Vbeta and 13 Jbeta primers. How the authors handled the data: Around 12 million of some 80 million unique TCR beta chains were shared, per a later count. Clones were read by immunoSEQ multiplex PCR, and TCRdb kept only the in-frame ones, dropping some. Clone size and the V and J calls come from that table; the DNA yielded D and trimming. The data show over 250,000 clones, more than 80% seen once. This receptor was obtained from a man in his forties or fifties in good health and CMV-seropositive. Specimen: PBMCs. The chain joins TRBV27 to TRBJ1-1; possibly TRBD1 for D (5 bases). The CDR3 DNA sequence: TGTGCCAGCAGTTTATTGACGGGACGGGGGGGCACTGAAGCTTTCTTT. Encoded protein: CASSLLTGRGGTEAFF.